A single T cell receptor beta chain is shown here with its context. As yet, its antigen is unknown. The sample is drawn from a study of T cells in Graves' hyperthyroidism and ophthalmopathy. Study at large: Peripheral blood sampling occurred at initial diagnosis, before any treatment. Study-level findings and limits: Blood held most thyroid clonotypes expanded above 0.001 frequency. A median approximately 6.5 months before onset, the model predicted ophthalmopathy.

Unmatched junction bases numbered 6, after V lost 5 bases and J lost 5 bases. This CDR3 region has 14 residues. CDR1 is SGHTA, CDR2 FQGNSA, per germline. Template material for amplifying TCR beta CDR3 regions consisted of RNA transcripts. The TCR CDR3 first-round RT-PCR relied on the HTBI primer set. One entry per CDR3 protein results from TCRdb running MiXCR on the multiplex PCR reads. In the table there are 410,000 or so distinct CDR3 sequences, roughly 14% of which are singletons. This chain joins TRBV7-2 and TRBJ1-5; 7 bases align to TRBD1. This receptor was identified in a young man with Graves' ophthalmopathy. Sample: blood. The DNA for the CDR3 is TGTGCCAGCAGCACACAGGGGATCGATCAGCCCCAGCATTTT. Protein: CASSTQGIDQPQHF.